A selection of T cell receptor beta chains follows, all from one sample in a study of beta chain features in type 1 diabetes. Profiling relied on immunoSEQ multiplex PCR, and the TCRdb table lists in-frame clones only, not all of them. Among about 250,000 clones, 11% were seen once, and the ten largest hold around 0.017%. Material for sequencing was naive CD4+ T cells from blood. The receptors were gathered from a young man with type 1 diabetes. The CDR3 runs from the conserved cysteine through the conserved F or W. D genes are given only for firm matches. Rows give clone size only sometimes, using once, few, many, or a class for an expanded clone.

TRBJ2-4 TRBD1 - TRBV7-9 CASSSGQGLAKNIQYF TGTGCCAGCAGCTCAGGACAGGGGCTAGCCAAAAACATTCAGTACTTC
TRBJ1-2 TRBD1 - TRBV18 CASSPGTGKGYTF TGTGCCAGCTCACCTGGGACAGGGAAAGGCTACACCTTC
TRBJ1-5 - few TRBV6-6 CASSPRVGFNQPQHF TGTGCCAGCAGCCCCCGGGTTGGTTTCAATCAGCCCCAGCATTTT
TRBJ2-3 - - TRBV5-4 CASSSRTETDTQYF TGTGCCAGCAGCTCAAGGACTGAAACAGATACGCAGTATTTT
TRBJ2-1 TRBD1 few TRBV5-1 CASSSTRQGRGIYNEQFF TGCGCCAGCAGCTCCACCCGACAGGGTCGGGGCATATACAATGAGCAGTTCTTC
TRBJ2-5 TRBD2 - TRBV9 CASSEWGLAGEETQYF TGTGCCAGCAGCGAATGGGGACTAGCGGGGGAAGAGACCCAGTACTTC
TRBJ2-7 - - TRBV29-1 CSVQGQALHEQYF TGCAGCGTTCAGGGCCAGGCCCTCCACGAGCAGTACTTC
TRBJ2-1 - few TRBV2 CASSELGAGSNEQFF TGTGCCAGCAGTGAATTGGGGGCGGGTAGCAATGAGCAGTTCTTC
TRBJ2-1 TRBD1 - TRBV30 CAWSGTGYNEQFF TGTGCCTGGAGTGGGACAGGCTACAATGAGCAGTTCTTC
TRBJ2-1 TRBD2 few TRBV5-1 CASSLGLERGNNEQFF TGCGCCAGCAGCTTAGGACTTGAGCGGGGGAACAATGAGCAGTTCTTC
TRBJ2-3 TRBD1 - TRBV5-1 CASSQGAADTQYF TGCGCCAGCAGCCAGGGGGCTGCAGATACGCAGTATTTT
TRBJ2-2 - few TRBV7-3 CASSPHAGPNTGELFF TGTGCCAGCAGCCCCCACGCGGGGCCAAACACCGGGGAGCTGTTTTTT
TRBJ2-5 TRBD1 few TRBV4-1 CASSQGPGTGRETQYF TGCGCCAGCAGCCAAGGCCCCGGGACAGGGAGAGAGACCCAGTACTTC
TRBJ1-6 - few TRBV5-1 CASSLIEGGNSPLHF TGCGCCAGCAGCTTGATCGAAGGGGGAAATTCACCCCTCCACTTT
TRBJ1-1 TRBD1 few TRBV29-1 CSVRDSLNTEAFF TGCAGCGTACGGGACAGTTTGAACACTGAAGCTTTCTTT
TRBJ2-7 TRBD2 - TRBV9 CASSAGLATTYEQYF TGTGCCAGCAGCGCGGGACTAGCGACGACCTACGAGCAGTACTTC
TRBJ1-5 - few TRBV7-9 CASSARAVSPQHF TGTGCCAGCAGCGCACGAGCTGTTTCGCCCCAGCATTTT
TRBJ1-5 - few TRBV18 CASSTIENQPQHF TGTGCCAGCTCGACAATAGAGAATCAGCCCCAGCATTTT
TRBJ2-3 TRBD2 - TRBV7-2 CASSSPLAGGPDTQYF TGTGCCAGCAGCTCGCCCCTAGCGGGGGGACCAGATACGCAGTATTTT
TRBJ1-2 - few TRBV7-2 CASSLVADYGYTF TGTGCCAGCAGCTTAGTGGCAGACTATGGCTACACCTTC
TRBJ2-3 - few TRBV7-2 CASSPRVYTDTQYF TGTGCCAGCAGCCCGAGGGTCTACACAGATACGCAGTATTTT
TRBJ2-7 TRBD1 - TRBV29-1 CSVEETGSPSYEQYF TGCAGCGTTGAAGAGACAGGGAGCCCCTCCTACGAGCAGTACTTC
TRBJ2-7 TRBD1 - TRBV6-5 CASSYSGTVYEQYF TGTGCCAGCAGTTACTCGGGGACAGTCTACGAGCAGTACTTC
TRBJ1-1 - - TRBV7-8 CASSLAPRLEVKAFF TGTGCCAGCAGCTTAGCCCCCCGTTTGGAGGTGAAAGCTTTCTTT
TRBJ2-3 - few TRBV14 CASSPGGTDTQYF TGTGCCAGCAGCCCAGGGGGGACAGATACGCAGTATTTT
TRBJ2-2 TRBD1 few TRBV5-1 CASSLSGQHTGELFF TGCGCCAGCAGCTTGTCGGGACAGCACACCGGGGAGCTGTTTTTT
TRBJ2-1 TRBD1 - TRBV6-5 CASSRQGVSNEQFF TGTGCCAGCAGCCGACAGGGGGTATCCAATGAGCAGTTCTTC
TRBJ2-3 TRBD2 - TRBV29-1 CSAQYETSKTDTQYF TGCAGCGCCCAATACGAGACTAGCAAGACAGATACGCAGTATTTT
TRBJ2-2 TRBD1 - TRBV5-1 CASSRGQASTGELFF TGCGCCAGCAGCCGGGGACAGGCGAGCACCGGGGAGCTGTTTTTT
TRBJ2-1 - - TRBV2 CASSRGPHSYNEQFF TGTGCCAGCAGTAGGGGTCCCCACTCCTACAATGAGCAGTTCTTC
TRBJ2-3 - few TRBV18 CASSPTRGAFTDTQYF TGTGCCAGCTCACCGACCCGCGGGGCGTTCACAGATACGCAGTATTTT
TRBJ1-5 - - TRBV5-1 CASSRGPGGPSNQPQHF TGCGCCAGCAGCCGCGGGCCCGGGGGGCCTAGCAATCAGCCCCAGCATTTT
TRBJ1-2 - few TRBV2 CASREEYGYTF TGTGCCAGCAGGGAGGAATACGGCTACACCTTC
TRBJ1-6 TRBD1 - TRBV19 CATQRMDGTGARSPLHF TGTGCCACCCAGAGGATGGACGGGACAGGGGCACGGTCACCCCTCCACTTT
TRBJ1-1 - few TRBV7-2 CASSLNRDTEAFF TGTGCCAGCAGCTTAAACCGGGACACTGAAGCTTTCTTT
TRBJ2-2 TRBD2 few TRBV6-6 CASRPPVEAGVGELFF TGTGCCAGCAGACCGCCCGTCGAAGCGGGGGTCGGGGAGCTGTTTTTT
TRBJ1-2 - few TRBV30 CAWSRRGGLGSGYTF TGTGCCTGGAGCCGAAGGGGGGGGCTAGGGAGTGGCTACACCTTC
TRBJ2-6 TRBD1 few TRBV9 CASSRKTGAGANVLTF TGTGCCAGCAGCAGAAAGACAGGGGCCGGGGCCAACGTCCTGACTTTC
TRBJ2-5 TRBD1 - TRBV7-9 CASSPDRAQETQYF TGTGCCAGCAGCCCGGACAGGGCCCAAGAGACCCAGTACTTC
TRBJ2-5 - few TRBV19 CASGRPGLQETQYF TGTGCCAGTGGCCGACCGGGACTTCAAGAGACCCAGTACTTC
TRBJ2-5 - few TRBV4-1 CASSQDPYGETQYF TGCGCCAGCAGCCAAGACCCCTACGGGGAGACCCAGTACTTC
TRBJ1-6 - - TRBV5-1 CASSLEGSSYNSPLHF TGCGCCAGCAGCTTGGAAGGGAGCTCCTATAATTCACCCCTCCACTTT
TRBJ2-5 TRBD2 few TRBV6-6 CASSYPGREGETQYF TGTGCCAGCAGTTACCCGGGGAGGGAGGGAGAGACCCAGTACTTC
TRBJ1-5 - - TRBV2 CASSEARRQGMGQPQHF TGTGCCAGCAGTGAAGCGCGCCGTCAGGGGATGGGTCAGCCCCAGCATTTT
TRBJ2-3 TRBD2 - TRBV10-3 CAIMGGGTDTQYF TGTGCCATCATGGGGGGGGGCACAGATACGCAGTATTTT